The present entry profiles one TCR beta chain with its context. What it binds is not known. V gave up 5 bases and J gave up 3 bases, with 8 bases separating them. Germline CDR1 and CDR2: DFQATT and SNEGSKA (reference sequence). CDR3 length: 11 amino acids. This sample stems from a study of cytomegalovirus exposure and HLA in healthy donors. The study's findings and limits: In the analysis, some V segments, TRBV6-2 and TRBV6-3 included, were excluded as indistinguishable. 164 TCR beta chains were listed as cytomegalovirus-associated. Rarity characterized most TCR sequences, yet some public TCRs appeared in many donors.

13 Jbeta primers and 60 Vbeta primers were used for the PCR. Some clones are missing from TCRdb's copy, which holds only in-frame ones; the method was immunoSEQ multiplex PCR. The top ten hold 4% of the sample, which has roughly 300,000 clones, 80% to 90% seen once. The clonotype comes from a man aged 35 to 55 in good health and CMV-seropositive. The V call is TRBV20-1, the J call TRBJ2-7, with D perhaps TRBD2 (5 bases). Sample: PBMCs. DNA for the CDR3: TGCAGTGCTCCCGCGGGCTACGAGCAGTACTTC. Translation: CSAPAGYEQYF.